This T cell receptor (beta chain) derives from a study of T cell changes during pregnancy in multiple sclerosis. The CDR3 has 17 residues. V was clipped by 6 bases and J by 7 bases; unmatched bases: 12. Germline CDR1 reads KGHSH; CDR2 reads LQKENI. Generated by immunoSEQ multiplex PCR, the TCRdb table keeps only in-frame clones and is missing some. The sample shows more than 75,000 clones, approximately 92% of them seen only once. The clonotype was recovered from a female donor with multiple sclerosis, enrolled in a pregnancy study. The chain uses TRBV18 and TRBJ1-4, with 12 bases fitting TRBD1. The source was peripheral blood, collected in the first trimester of pregnancy. This CDR3 is CASSQGQGASLREKLFF. The CDR3 DNA reads TGTGCCAGCTCCCAGGGACAGGGGGCAAGTTTACGTGAAAAACTGTTTTTT. Drawing the rest from reference TRBV18 and TRBJ1-4, the complete variable domain is NAGVMQNPRHLVRRRGQEARLRCSPMKGHSHVYWYRQLPEEGLKFMVYLQKENIIDESGMPKERFSAEFPKEGPSILRIQQVVRGDSAAYFCASSQGQGASLREKLFFGSGTQLSVL.